Sequencing of this TCR beta chain was carried out in a study of T-cell reconstitution after alpha-beta-depleted transplantation in children. This clonotype was counted at least ten times. Unique molecular identifiers were built into the TCRbeta library. TCRdb reprocessed the PCR reads with MiXCR, giving one entry per CDR3 protein. The data hold under 350,000 distinct CDR3 sequences, with approximately 9.8% observed a single time. This CDR3 comprises 13 residues. Germline V lookup: CDR1 WSHSY, CDR2 SAAADI. The ends were cut back, 4 bases at V and 2 bases at J, with 8 bases in the middle. This TCR was sampled from a human donor who donated a stem cell graft to a child with SCID. The gene calls are TRBV10-2 and TRBJ1-1; D may be TRBD1 (5 bases). This material consisted of PBMCs from the stem cell graft donor, taken from the stem cell graft. CDR3 loop: CASSVQVNTEAFF. The CDR3 DNA is TGCGCCAGCAGTGTACAGGTTAACACTGAAGCTTTCTTT.